The 28 T cell receptor beta chains listed next were all sequenced from one sample in a study of glioma-infiltrating T cells. Using RNA template, CDR3s of TCR alpha and beta were amplified with iRepertoire arm-PCR. TCRdb ran MiXCR on the multiplex PCR reads and lists one entry per CDR3 protein. The table shows around 350,000 distinct CDR3 sequences, with roughly two fifths occurring only once. Sample: glioma tissue, nonneoplastic brain tissue, or PBMCs (not recorded which). These receptors came from a human donor with low-grade glioma or glioblastoma, undergoing nonglioma brain surgery, or in good health (not recorded which).

This clonotype was seen repeatedly, ten times or more. This chain connects TRBV6-1 to TRBJ2-3, with 7 bases fitting TRBD1. With 6 bases clipped from V and 3 bases from J, the junction kept 12 bases outside the gene matches. Germline lookup yields CDR1 MNHNS and CDR2 SASEGT. The CDR3 is 16 residues long. CDR3 DNA sequence: TGTGCCAGCAGCCCCCGACAGGGATGGATAACAGATACGCAGTATTTT. Protein: CASSPRQGWITDTQYF.

This clonotype was found a few times. The rearrangement links TRBV20-1 to TRBJ2-1, with a possible D match to TRBD2 (6 bases). V was cut by 1 base and J by 8 bases, with 21 bases left in between. The CDR3 length is 16 residues. Germline-derived CDR1 and CDR2 are DFQATT and SNEGSKA (reference sequence). CDR3 sequence: CSARGGVAAPGDEQFF. CDR3 DNA sequence: TGCAGTGCTAGAGGGGGAGTAGCGGCCCCGGGTGATGAGCAGTTCTTC.

The chain uses TRBV11-2 and TRBJ2-1, with 7 positions matching TRBD2. The CDR3 runs 15 residues. The V gene's germline CDR1 is SGHAT and CDR2 FQNNGV. After removal of 1 base from V and 7 bases from J, the junction contained 7 bases not matched to a gene. CDR3 nucleotides: TGTGCCAGCAGCTTAGTCTGGCGGGAGAATAATGAGCAGTTCTTC. Protein product: CASSLVWRENNEQFF.

CDR3 sequence: CTSSGITPQYEQYF. CDR3 sequence (DNA): TGTACCAGCAGCGGAATTACCCCTCAATACGAGCAGTACTTC. This chain connects TRBV7-2 to TRBJ2-7, with unresolved D. V lost 5 bases and J lost 4, with 15 bases in between. The CDR3 totals 14 residues. Germline V lookup: CDR1 SGHTA, CDR2 FQGNSA.

The chain recombines TRBV3-1 with TRBJ2-1; D is possibly TRBD2 (6 bases). Germline lookup yields CDR1 LGHDT and CDR2 YNNKEL (reference sequence). The germline V and J ends were trimmed by 0 bases and 4 bases, with 10 bases remaining between them. The CDR3 is made up of 15 amino acids. The DNA for the CDR3 is TGTGCCAGCAGCCAAGAACTAGCAGATTACAATGAGCAGTTCTTC. Protein sequence: CASSQELADYNEQFF.

In regard to this clonotype: A clone one base away is much larger, so this may be a read error. The final CDR3 position lacks the conserved phenylalanine or tryptophan, pointing to a likely read error. The V and J genes are TRBV20-1 and TRBJ1-1; TRBD1 aligns across 7 bases. V gave up 1 base and J gave up 6 bases; unmatched junction bases: 8. Germline lookup yields CDR1 DFQATT and CDR2 SNEGSKA (reference sequence). The CDR3 extends over 14 amino acids. The CDR3 reads CSARVQGVMAEAFL. The CDR3 region has the DNA TGCAGTGCTAGAGTGCAGGGGGTTATGGCTGAAGCTTTCCTT.

This rearrangement joins TRBV19 to TRBJ2-3; tentatively, D is TRBD2 (6 bases). Trimming stripped 5 bases from V and 2 bases from J, with 14 bases between. The CDR3 covers 15 residues. Germline V gene data show CDR1 as LNHDA and CDR2 as SQIVND (reference sequence). CDR3 in DNA: TGTGCCAGTAGTCCTGGGAGGTCGGACACAGATACGCAGTATTTT. Its protein product is CASSPGRSDTDTQYF.

This clonotype was picked up one time. The J gene is TRBJ1-2, the V gene TRBV5-1; D unclear. V was trimmed by 1 base and J by 2 bases, leaving 6 bases between them. CDR1 and CDR2 (germline): SGHRS, YFSETQ. The CDR3 is 13 residues long. This CDR3 is CASSLMSNYGYTF. The CDR3 bases are TGCGCCAGCAGCTTGATGTCGAACTATGGCTACACCTTC.

This clonotype was detected a few times. The V gene is TRBV10-3, the J gene TRBJ1-2, with TRBD1 matching over 7 bases. This CDR3 has 13 amino acids. V shed 7 bases and J 1 base; nucleotides not matched to a gene: 3. The V gene's germline CDR1 is ENHRY and CDR2 SYGVKD. As DNA, the CDR3 is TGTGCCATCAATGGACAGGTTAACTATGGCTACACCTTC. It specifies CAINGQVNYGYTF.

The table lists this clonotype with a few counts. This sequence joins TRBV6-1 and TRBJ2-7; 8 nucleotides agree with TRBD2. The J segment lost 4 bases and the V segment lost 5 bases, leaving 10 bases of the junction unmatched. There are 15 residues in the CDR3. The germline gives CDR1 MNHNS, CDR2 SASEGT. The CDR3 nucleotides read TGTGCCAGCAGTCTTCTTAGCGGGGCCGCTTACGAGCAGTACTTC. Translated: CASSLLSGAAYEQYF.

As for this clonotype: A read error is possible here, since a much larger clone lies one base away. V and J are TRBV28 and TRBJ1-1; 7 bases match TRBD1. CDR3 length: 16 amino acids. V was clipped by 5 bases and J by 1 base; unmatched bases: 10. The V gene's germline CDR1 is MDHEN and CDR2 SYDVKM. In DNA, the CDR3 is TGTGCCAGCAGTCTCAGGGGGGGCTCCCAGAACACTGAAGCTTTCTTT. This encodes CASSLRGGSQNTEAFF.

This clonotype came up a few times. This chain connects TRBV19 to TRBJ1-1; 8 bases agree with TRBD1. Losses at the gene ends were 6 bases for V and 11 bases for J; bases not matched to a gene: 14. Germline CDR1 is LNHDA and CDR2 is SQIVND (reference sequence). This CDR3 has 14 amino acids. In DNA, the CDR3 is TGTGCCAGTAGCACGACAGGGGTGACAGGGGCGGCTTTCTTT. Translation: CASSTTGVTGAAFF.

The V gene is TRBV2, the J gene TRBJ2-4; D might be TRBD1 (6 bases). CDR1 and CDR2 from the germline V gene are SNHLY and FYNNEI. The length of the CDR3 is 13 residues. V lost 6 bases to trimming and J lost 2 bases, with 8 bases between them. The CDR3 coding sequence is TGTGCCAGCAGGGGGGACACCAAAAACATTCAGTACTTC. Its translation: CASRGDTKNIQYF.

The chain employs TRBV7-9 and TRBJ2-3; D could derive from TRBD1 or TRBD2 (6 bases each). Trimming shortened V by 5 bases and J by 0 bases, and 30 bases separated the two germline ends. Germline V lookup: CDR1 SEHNR, CDR2 FQNEAQ (reference sequence). The CDR3 totals 21 residues. Written as DNA, the CDR3 is TGTGCCAGCAGCACCCGGGCTTCTCGGCGGGAACTAACAGGGAGCACAGATACGCAGTATTTT. Protein product: CASSTRASRRELTGSTDTQYF. Full variable domain (missing parts from reference TRBV7-9 and TRBJ2-3): DTGVSQNPRHKITKRGQNVTFRCDPISEHNRLYWYRQTLGQGPEFLTYFQNEAQLEKSRLLSDRFSAERPKGSFSTLEIQRTEQGDSAMYLCASSTRASRRELTGSTDTQYFGPGTRLTVL.

In its sample, this clonotype was seen many times. The V gene is TRBV6-1, the J gene TRBJ1-1; D gene uncertain. V lost 7 bases to trimming and J lost 5 bases, with 11 bases between them. In germline, CDR1 is MNHNS, CDR2 SASEGT. There are 12 residues in the CDR3. DNA of the CDR3: TGTGCCAGCACCCTCCGGGAAACTGAAGCTTTCTTT. Translation: CASTLRETEAFF.

This clonotype showed up just a few times. V usage is TRBV4-1 and J usage is TRBJ2-7, with 8 bases that match TRBD2. The J segment lost 3 bases and the V segment lost 4 bases, leaving 14 bases of the junction unmatched. CDR1 and CDR2 from the germline V gene are MGHRA and YSYEKL. The CDR3 consists of 17 residues. The CDR3 loop reads CASSLAAGDLTFYEQYF. The DNA for the CDR3 is TGCGCCAGCAGCCTCGCAGCGGGGGACTTGACCTTCTACGAGCAGTACTTC.

As for this clonotype: A much larger clone differs from this one at a single base, so this may be a read error. The final CDR3 position lacks the conserved phenylalanine or tryptophan, pointing to a likely read error. This chain uses TRBV20-1 with TRBJ2-1; 8 bases are a match to TRBD2. The CDR3 sequence is 12 residues long. The germline gives CDR1 DFQATT, CDR2 SNEGSKA (reference sequence). V gave up 7 bases and J gave up 5 bases; unmatched junction bases: 4. Written as DNA, the CDR3 is TGCAGTGTTGGCGGGAGGAACAATGAGCAGTTCTAC. Translating it yields CSVGGRNNEQFY.

This chain links TRBV7-8 with TRBJ2-7; a possible D gene is TRBD1 (5 bases). The CDR3 is 14 amino acids. Per the germline V gene, CDR1 is SGHVS and CDR2 is FQNEAQ. Trimming removed 8 bases from V and 2 bases from J, with 16 bases in between. The CDR3 DNA is TGTGCCAGCGCTAAAAATGGGGCGGCCTACGAGCAGTACTTC. Its protein product is CASAKNGAAYEQYF.

This chain links TRBV2 with TRBJ2-1, with D uncertain. Trimming shortened V by 4 bases and J by 3 bases, and 13 bases separated the two germline ends. The CDR3 totals 15 residues. Germline CDR1 and CDR2: SNHLY and FYNNEI. CDR3 coding DNA: TGTGCCAGCAGTGTCGACCTTATGTTCTACAATGAGCAGTTCTTC. Translation gives CASSVDLMFYNEQFF.

This chain's CDR3 is CASSLFGLAAGPSYNEQFF. The CDR3 coding sequence is TGTGCCAGCAGCTTATTCGGACTAGCGGCAGGACCCTCCTACAATGAGCAGTTCTTC. This rearrangement joins TRBV7-9 to TRBJ2-1, with TRBD2 identical over 10 bases. Germline CDR1 SEHNR, CDR2 FQNEAQ (reference sequence). The length of the CDR3 is 19 residues. The ends lost 2 bases at V and 0 bases at J; junction bases unmatched: 10.

At least ten counts were recorded for this clonotype. The rearrangement links TRBV28 to TRBJ2-1, with D perhaps being TRBD1 or TRBD2 (5 bases each). CDR3 length: 11 residues. Germline lookup yields CDR1 MDHEN and CDR2 SYDVKM. Between the trimmed V and J ends, which lost 8 bases and 15 bases, there was a span of 17 bases. The CDR3 region has the DNA TGTGCCAGCGGGGGTAGCCTAGCTGCGTTCTTC. Its protein is CASGGSLAAFF.

In this sample, this clonotype turned up many times. The rearrangement uses TRBV4-3 and TRBJ1-1; 7 bases agree with TRBD1. The germline gives CDR1 LGHNA, CDR2 YSLEER. This CDR3 spans 14 amino acids. Losses at the gene ends were 0 bases for V and 4 bases for J; bases not matched to a gene: 2. CDR3 sequence (DNA): TGCGCCAGCAGCCAAGACAGGGGGAGCACTGAAGCTTTCTTT. Its translation: CASSQDRGSTEAFF.

This clonotype occurred a few times. V and J are TRBV20-1 and TRBJ1-2; 10 bases match TRBD1. V was pared by 0 bases and J by 1 base, with 5 bases of the junction left unmatched. The V gene's germline CDR1 is DFQATT and CDR2 SNEGSKA (reference sequence). The CDR3 sequence is 16 residues long. CDR3 coding DNA: TGCAGTGCTAGAGATCGGGGACAGGGGTTTAACTATGGCTACACCTTC. Protein: CSARDRGQGFNYGYTF.

The rearrangement uses TRBV7-9 and TRBJ2-1, with no clear D. Trimming cost V 6 bases and J 10 bases, with 10 bases left between them. Germline assignment: CDR1 SEHNR and CDR2 FQNEAQ (reference sequence). The CDR3 has 11 amino acids. Here the CDR3 DNA reads TGTGCCAGCAGACCGTTTCGGGAGCAGTTCTTC. This encodes CASRPFREQFF.

The sample holds a few counts of this clonotype. The chain combines TRBV6-5 with TRBJ1-1; tentatively, D is TRBD1 (5 bases). The ends were cut back, 0 bases at V and 4 bases at J, with 12 bases in the middle. The CDR3 totals 15 residues. CDR1 MNHEY and CDR2 SVGAGI come from the germline V gene. The chain's CDR3 is CASSYSGGRRTEAFF. The CDR3 coding sequence is TGTGCCAGCAGTTACTCTGGGGGACGGCGCACTGAAGCTTTCTTT.

This clonotype occurred many times. This chain joins TRBV6-2 or TRBV6-3 and TRBJ2-3; D may match TRBD1 or TRBD2 (5 bases each). CDR3 length equals 15 residues. Germline-derived CDR1 and CDR2 are MNHEY and SVGEGT. Trimming took off 4 bases at V and 2 bases at J, with 13 bases between the two ends. The CDR3 coding sequence is TGTGCCAGCAGTTCAATCCGGGGCGACACAGATACGCAGTATTTT. Translation gives CASSSIRGDTDTQYF.

The rearrangement uses TRBV7-3 and TRBJ2-1; D might be TRBD2 (6 bases). The CDR3 runs to 16 residues. Trimming removed 3 bases at V and 4 bases at J, with 16 bases between. Germline values: CDR1 SGHTA, CDR2 FQGTGA. In DNA form, the CDR3 reads TGTGCCAGCAGCTTCTGGGGGGAGCTTATATACAATGAGCAGTTCTTC. Protein sequence: CASSFWGELIYNEQFF.

A note on this clonotype: Possible read error: a much larger clone is one base away. This chain connects TRBV6-2 or TRBV6-3 to TRBJ2-3, with D possibly matching TRBD2 (6 bases). Looked up from germline, CDR1 is MNHEY and CDR2 is SVGEGT. This CDR3 is 14 amino acids long. V was cut by 8 bases and J by 6 bases, with 18 bases left in between. The CDR3 is CASASGAGPDTQYF. For the CDR3, the DNA is TGTGCCAGCGCTTCGGGAGCTGGGCCCGATACGCAGTATTTT.